Listed below are T cell receptor beta chains from one sample, sequenced in a study of post-analysis software for immune sequencing data. TCRdb recomputed calls from the PCR reads with MiXCR, one row per CDR3 protein. Of hundreds of thousands of distinct CDR3 sequences listed, roughly 58% are singletons. Sequencing used blood. The receptor set was obtained from a girl aged 5-17 years with multiple sclerosis. The CDR3 runs from the conserved cysteine through the conserved F or W. The D gene is left open where the match is weak. A row's size may be missing; if present it is once, few, many or a size class.

J	V	size	D	DNA	CDR3
TRBJ2-3	TRBV6-4	.	.	TGTGCCAGCCGGGCCATGGGGGTAGCTGATACGCAGTATTTT	CASRAMGVADTQYF
TRBJ2-5	TRBV29-1	.	.	TGCAGCGTTGAAGTCCTGCCCCAAGAGACCCAGTACTTC	CSVEVLPQETQYF
TRBJ2-7	TRBV10-2	.	TRBD1	TGCGCCAGTCTTCCGGGGACAGCCTACGAGCAGTACTTC	CASLPGTAYEQYF
TRBJ2-3	TRBV5-6	once	.	TGTGCCAGCAGCTTGGTGGCCTTCTGGACAGGACTACCAGATACGCAGTATTTT	CASSLVAFWTGLPDTQYF
TRBJ2-7	TRBV24-1	.	TRBD2	TGTGCCACCAGTGATTGGACTAGCGATAAAGCCTCCTACGAGCAGTACTTC	CATSDWTSDKASYEQYF
TRBJ2-7	TRBV7-8	.	TRBD1	TGTGCCAGCAGCACGAGAATGGGACAGGGACCGAGGGAGCAGTACTTC	CASSTRMGQGPREQYF
TRBJ2-7	TRBV20-1	few	.	TGCAGTGCTAGCGGGACGCTGAAGTCCTACGAGCAGTACTTC	CSASGTLKSYEQYF
TRBJ2-4	TRBV14	few	TRBD1	TGTGCCAGCAGCCAAGATTGGGGTACAGGGGAGCAGTACTTC	CASSQDWGTGEQYF
TRBJ2-7	TRBV15	.	.	TGTGCCACCAGCAGAGAACTGGGACCCTACGAGCAGTACTTC	CATSRELGPYEQYF
TRBJ1-1	TRBV29-1	few	.	TGCAGTGCATCGGGTTGGCTCACTGAAGCTTTCTTT	CSASGWLTEAFF
TRBJ2-7	TRBV10-3	.	TRBD1	TGTGCCATCAGTAAAAGGATTACAGGGGGGACCTCCTACGAGCAGTACTTC	CAISKRITGGTSYEQYF
TRBJ2-7	TRBV10-3	.	TRBD2	TGTGCCATCAGTGAGCGACTAGCCATATACGAGCAGTACTTC	CAISERLAIYEQYF
TRBJ2-7	TRBV6-1	.	.	TGTGCCAGCAGTGGACAGGACGGTGACGAGCAGTACTTC	CASSGQDGDEQYF
TRBJ2-1	TRBV15	.	.	TGTGCCACCAGCAGAGATCGGATGGGGGCCCAACATGAGCAGTTCTTC	CATSRDRMGAQHEQFF
TRBJ2-3	TRBV3-1	.	.	TGTGCCAGCAGCCCCGGAGCGACGGCGCAGTATTTT	CASSPGATAQYF
TRBJ1-2	TRBV20-1	.	.	TGCAGTGCTAGGGCTAGGGGGGAACGCTATGGCTACACCTTC	CSARARGERYGYTF
TRBJ2-7	TRBV10-3	.	.	TGTGCCATCAGTGATCCGGGGTATCGCTACGAGCAGTACTTC	CAISDPGYRYEQYF
TRBJ1-2	TRBV12-3/TRBV12-4	.	.	TGTGCCAGCAGTTTTAACAGAAACTATGGCTACACCTTC	CASSFNRNYGYTF
TRBJ2-7	TRBV20-1	few	.	TGCAGTGCCAATGGACAGGAGGGGTACGAGCAGTACTTC	CSANGQEGYEQYF
TRBJ2-1	TRBV7-3	few	TRBD2	TGTGCCAGCAGCTTAAACCTAGCGGGGGGGCGGGATGAGCAGTTCTTC	CASSLNLAGGRDEQFF